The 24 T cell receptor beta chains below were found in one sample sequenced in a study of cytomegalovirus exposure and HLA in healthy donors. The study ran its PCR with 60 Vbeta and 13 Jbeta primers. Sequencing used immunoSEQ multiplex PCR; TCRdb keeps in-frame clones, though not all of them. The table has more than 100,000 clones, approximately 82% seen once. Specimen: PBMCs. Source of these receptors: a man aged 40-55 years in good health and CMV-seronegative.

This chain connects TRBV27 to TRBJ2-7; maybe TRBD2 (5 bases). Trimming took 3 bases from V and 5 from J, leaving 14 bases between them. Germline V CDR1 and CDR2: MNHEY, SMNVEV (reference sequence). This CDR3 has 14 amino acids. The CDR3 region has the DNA TGTGCCAGCAGTTTGCGAGGGCCTGATGACGAGCAGTACTTC. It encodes CASSLRGPDDEQYF.

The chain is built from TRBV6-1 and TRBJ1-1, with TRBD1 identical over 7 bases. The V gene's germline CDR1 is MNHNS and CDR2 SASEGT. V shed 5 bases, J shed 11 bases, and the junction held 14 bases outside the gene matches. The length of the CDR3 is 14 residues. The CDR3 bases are TGTGCCAGCAGTTTGCAGGGGGTTACCCGTGGGGCTTTCTTT. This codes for CASSLQGVTRGAFF.

CDR3 nucleotide sequence: TGTGCCAGCAGGGGAGCGGGGGGAGAGGCAGATACGCAGTATTTT. Amino acid sequence: CASRGAGGEADTQYF. The genes are TRBV27 and TRBJ2-3; 9 nucleotides match TRBD2. With 6 bases clipped from V and 4 bases from J, the junction kept 8 bases outside the gene matches. The CDR3 spans 15 residues. Germline V gene lookup returns CDR1 MNHEY and CDR2 SMNVEV (reference sequence).

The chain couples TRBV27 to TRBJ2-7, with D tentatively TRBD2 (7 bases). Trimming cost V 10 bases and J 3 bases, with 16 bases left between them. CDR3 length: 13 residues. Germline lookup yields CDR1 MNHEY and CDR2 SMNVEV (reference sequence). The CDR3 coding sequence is TGTGCCACCATGGGGGGGCAACGCTACGAGCAGTACTTC. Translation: CATMGGQRYEQYF.

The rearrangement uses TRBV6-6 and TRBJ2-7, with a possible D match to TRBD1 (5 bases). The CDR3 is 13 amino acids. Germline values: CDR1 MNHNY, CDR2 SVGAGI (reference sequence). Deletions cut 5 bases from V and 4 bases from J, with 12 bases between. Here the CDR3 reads CASSPDPGYEQYF. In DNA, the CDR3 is TGTGCCAGCAGTCCAGACCCAGGGTACGAGCAGTACTTC.

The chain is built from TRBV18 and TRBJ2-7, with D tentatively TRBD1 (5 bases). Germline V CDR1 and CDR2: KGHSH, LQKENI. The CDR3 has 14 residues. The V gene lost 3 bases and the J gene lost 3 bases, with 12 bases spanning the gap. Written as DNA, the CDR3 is TGTGCCAGCTCACCCCGCCAGGGATACTACGAGCAGTACTTC. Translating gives CASSPRQGYYEQYF.

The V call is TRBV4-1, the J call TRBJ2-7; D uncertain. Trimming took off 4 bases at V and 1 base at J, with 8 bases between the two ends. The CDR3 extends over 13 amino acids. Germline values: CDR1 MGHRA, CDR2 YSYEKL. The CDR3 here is CASSPTLSYEQYF. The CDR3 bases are TGCGCCAGCAGCCCCACATTATCCTACGAGCAGTACTTC.

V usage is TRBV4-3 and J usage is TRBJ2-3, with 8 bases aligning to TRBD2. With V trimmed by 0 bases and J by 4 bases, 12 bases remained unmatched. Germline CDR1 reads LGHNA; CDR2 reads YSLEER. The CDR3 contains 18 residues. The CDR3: CASSQDSIKRGLADTQYF. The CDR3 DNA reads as TGCGCCAGCAGCCAAGATTCAATCAAGCGGGGGCTTGCAGATACGCAGTATTTT.

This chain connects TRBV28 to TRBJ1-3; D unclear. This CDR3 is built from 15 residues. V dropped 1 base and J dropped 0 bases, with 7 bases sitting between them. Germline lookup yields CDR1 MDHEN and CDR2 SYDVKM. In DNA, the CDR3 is TGTGCCAGCAGTTTATCAGTAATCTCTGGAAACACCATATATTTT. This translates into CASSLSVISGNTIYF.

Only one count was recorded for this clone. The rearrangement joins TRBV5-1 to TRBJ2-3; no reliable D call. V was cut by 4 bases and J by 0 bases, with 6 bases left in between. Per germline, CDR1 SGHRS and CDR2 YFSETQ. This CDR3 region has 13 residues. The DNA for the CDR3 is TGCGCCAGCAGCGGCTCTAGCACAGATACGCAGTATTTT. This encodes CASSGSSTDTQYF.

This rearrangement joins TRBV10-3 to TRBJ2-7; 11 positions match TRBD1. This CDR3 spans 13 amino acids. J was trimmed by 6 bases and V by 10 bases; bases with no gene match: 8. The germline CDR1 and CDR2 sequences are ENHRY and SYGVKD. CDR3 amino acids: CASGQGARGEQYF. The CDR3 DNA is TGTGCCAGCGGACAGGGGGCTAGGGGCGAGCAGTACTTC.

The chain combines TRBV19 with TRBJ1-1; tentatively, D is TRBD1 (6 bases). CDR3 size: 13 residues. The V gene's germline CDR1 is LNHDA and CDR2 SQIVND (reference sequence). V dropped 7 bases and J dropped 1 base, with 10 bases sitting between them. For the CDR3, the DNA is TGTGCCAGTAACCTAGGGGGGAACACTGAAGCTTTCTTT. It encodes CASNLGGNTEAFF. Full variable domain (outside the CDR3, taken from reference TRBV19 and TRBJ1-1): DGGITQSPKYLFRKEGQNVTLSCEQNLNHDAMYWYRQDPGQGLRLIYYSQIVNDFQKGDIAEGYSVSREKKESFPLTVTSAQKNPTAFYLCASNLGGNTEAFFGQGTRLTVV.

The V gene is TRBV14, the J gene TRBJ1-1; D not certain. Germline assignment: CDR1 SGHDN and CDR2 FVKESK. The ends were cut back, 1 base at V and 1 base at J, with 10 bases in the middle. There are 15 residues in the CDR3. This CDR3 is CASSQGYSGNTEAFF. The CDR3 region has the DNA TGTGCCAGCAGCCAAGGATACAGTGGGAACACTGAAGCTTTCTTT.

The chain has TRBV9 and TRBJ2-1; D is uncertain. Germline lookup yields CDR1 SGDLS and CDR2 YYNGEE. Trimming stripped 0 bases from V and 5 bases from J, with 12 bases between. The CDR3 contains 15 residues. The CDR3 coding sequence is TGTGCCAGCAGCGTAGTTTATGGGCTACACAATGAGCAGTTCTTC. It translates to CASSVVYGLHNEQFF.

The CDR3, as DNA: TGTGCCAGCATTTCAGGTCCCTATAGCAATCAGCCCCAGCATTTT. Residues: CASISGPYSNQPQHF. V and J are TRBV6-6 and TRBJ1-5, with unresolved D. V was cut by 7 bases and J by 0 bases, with 13 bases left in between. Germline V gene lookup returns CDR1 MNHNY and CDR2 SVGAGI (reference sequence). This CDR3 spans 15 amino acids.

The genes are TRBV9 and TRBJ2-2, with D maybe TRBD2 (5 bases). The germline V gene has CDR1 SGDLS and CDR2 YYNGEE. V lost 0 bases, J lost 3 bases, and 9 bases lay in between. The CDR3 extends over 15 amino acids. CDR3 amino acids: CASSVGTYDTGELFF. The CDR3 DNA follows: TGTGCCAGCAGCGTAGGGACTTACGACACCGGGGAGCTGTTTTTT.

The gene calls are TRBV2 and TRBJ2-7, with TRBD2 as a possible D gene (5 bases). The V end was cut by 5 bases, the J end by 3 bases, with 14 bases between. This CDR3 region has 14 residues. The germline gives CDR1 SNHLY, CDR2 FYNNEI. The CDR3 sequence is CASSFGGGVYEQYF. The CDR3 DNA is TGTGCCAGCAGTTTTGGAGGTGGTGTCTACGAGCAGTACTTC.

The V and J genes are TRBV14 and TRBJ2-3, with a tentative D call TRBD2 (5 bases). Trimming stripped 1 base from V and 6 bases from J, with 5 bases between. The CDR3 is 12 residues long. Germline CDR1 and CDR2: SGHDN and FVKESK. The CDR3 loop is CASSQGGDTQYF. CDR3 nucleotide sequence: TGTGCCAGCAGCCAAGGAGGGGATACGCAGTATTTT.

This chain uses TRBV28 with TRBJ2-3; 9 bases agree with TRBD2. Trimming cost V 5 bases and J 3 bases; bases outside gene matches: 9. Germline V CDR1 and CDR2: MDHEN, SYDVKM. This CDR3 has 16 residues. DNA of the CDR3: TGTGCCAGCAGTCTGATTGGCGGGGGGGCTACAGATACGCAGTATTTT. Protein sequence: CASSLIGGGATDTQYF. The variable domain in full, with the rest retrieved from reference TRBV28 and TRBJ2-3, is DVKVTQSSRYLVKRTGEKVFLECVQDMDHENMFWYRQDPGLGLRLIYFSYDVKMKEKGDIPEGYSVSREKKERFSLILESASTNQTSMYLCASSLIGGGATDTQYFGPGTRLTVL.

CDR3 sequence (DNA): TGTGCCAGCAGCTCTCACGCCGAGGGCGATACGCAGTATTTT. Translation: CASSSHAEGDTQYF. This rearrangement joins TRBV5-4 to TRBJ2-3; a weak D match, TRBD2 (5 bases). The germline gives CDR1 SGHNT, CDR2 YYREEE (reference sequence). This CDR3 has 14 residues. Trimming left V 3 bases short and J 6 bases short, with 14 bases between.

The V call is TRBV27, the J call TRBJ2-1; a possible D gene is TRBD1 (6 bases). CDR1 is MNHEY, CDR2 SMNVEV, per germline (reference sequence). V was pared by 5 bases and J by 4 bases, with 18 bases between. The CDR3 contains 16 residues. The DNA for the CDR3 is TGTGCCAGCAGTCCGACAGGAGCGAATACTTACAATGAGCAGTTCTTC. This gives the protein CASSPTGANTYNEQFF.

The CDR3 reads CASSPQGGFGTDTQYF. The CDR3 nucleotides are TGTGCCAGCTCACCACAAGGCGGTTTTGGGACAGATACGCAGTATTTT. The gene calls are TRBV18 and TRBJ2-3; D is unclear. V was trimmed by 1 base and J by 3 bases, leaving 14 bases between them. This CDR3 is built from 16 residues. CDR1 and CDR2 (germline): KGHSH, LQKENI.

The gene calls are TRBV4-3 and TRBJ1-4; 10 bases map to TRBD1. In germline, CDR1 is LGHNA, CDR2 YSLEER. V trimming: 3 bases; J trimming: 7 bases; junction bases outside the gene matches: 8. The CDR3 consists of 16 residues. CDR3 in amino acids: CASSQEVRTGGEKLFF. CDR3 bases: TGCGCCAGCAGCCAGGAAGTCCGGACAGGGGGTGAAAAACTGTTTTTT.

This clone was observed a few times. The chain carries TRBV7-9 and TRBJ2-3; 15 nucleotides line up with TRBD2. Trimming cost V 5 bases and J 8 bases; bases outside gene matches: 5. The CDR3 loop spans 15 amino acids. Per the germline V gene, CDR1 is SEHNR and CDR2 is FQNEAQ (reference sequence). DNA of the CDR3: TGTGCCAGCAGCCCCAGGACTAGCGGGAGGGGTACGCAGTATTTT. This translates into CASSPRTSGRGTQYF.